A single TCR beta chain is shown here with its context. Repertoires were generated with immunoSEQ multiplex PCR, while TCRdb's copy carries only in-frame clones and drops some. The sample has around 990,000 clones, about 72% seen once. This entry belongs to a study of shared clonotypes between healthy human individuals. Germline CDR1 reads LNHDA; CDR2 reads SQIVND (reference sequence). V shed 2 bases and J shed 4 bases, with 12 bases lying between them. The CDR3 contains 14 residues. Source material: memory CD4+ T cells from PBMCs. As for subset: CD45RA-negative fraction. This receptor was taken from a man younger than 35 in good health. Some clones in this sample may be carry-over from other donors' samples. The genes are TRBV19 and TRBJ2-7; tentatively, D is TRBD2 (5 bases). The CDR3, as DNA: TGTGCCAGTAGTATATCCCCGGGAATGTACGAGCAGTACTTC. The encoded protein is CASSISPGMYEQYF.